Below, 19 T cell receptor beta chains from the same sample are listed, as sequenced in a study of T cell responses to AZD1222 COVID-19 vaccine. Only in-frame clones appear in the TCRdb table, and some are missing; sequencing was by immunoSEQ multiplex PCR. The table shows around 110,000 clones, with roughly 90% occurring only once. The sequenced sample was peripheral blood, obtained on day 0 of AZD1222 vaccination. The receptors come from an adult in good health.

The V and J genes are TRBV7-2 and TRBJ2-6; possible D gene TRBD2, 6 bases. The CDR3 extends over 17 amino acids. Germline-derived CDR1 and CDR2 are SGHTA and FQGNSA. Trimming shortened V by 4 bases and J by 3 bases, and 16 bases separated the two germline ends. The CDR3 sequence is CASSSPAVGGGANVLTF. DNA for the CDR3: TGTGCCAGCAGCTCCCCGGCCGTGGGAGGTGGGGCCAACGTCCTGACTTTC.

This clone came up once. This chain joins TRBV19 and TRBJ1-5; 7 nucleotides line up with TRBD1. The germline gives CDR1 LNHDA, CDR2 SQIVND (reference sequence). This CDR3 is 14 amino acids long. With V trimmed by 8 bases and J by 5 bases, 9 bases remained unmatched. CDR3 bases: TGTGCCAGTCAGACAGGGATGTATTATCAGCCCCAGCATTTT. Translated, it gives CASQTGMYYQPQHF. The full variable domain, with the rest looked up from reference TRBV19 and TRBJ1-5, is DGGITQSPKYLFRKEGQNVTLSCEQNLNHDAMYWYRQDPGQGLRLIYYSQIVNDFQKGDIAEGYSVSREKKESFPLTVTSAQKNPTAFYLCASQTGMYYQPQHFGDGTRLSIL.

V usage is TRBV19 and J usage is TRBJ1-5, with D uncertain. Between the trimmed V and J ends, which lost 7 bases and 0 bases, there was a span of 10 bases. The CDR3 runs 14 residues. Germline assignment: CDR1 LNHDA and CDR2 SQIVND (reference sequence). CDR3 residues: CASTPYSSNQPQHF. CDR3 nucleotide sequence: TGTGCCAGTACTCCCTACTCTAGCAATCAGCCCCAGCATTTT. The full variable domain, completed using reference TRBV19 and TRBJ1-5, is DGGITQSPKYLFRKEGQNVTLSCEQNLNHDAMYWYRQDPGQGLRLIYYSQIVNDFQKGDIAEGYSVSREKKESFPLTVTSAQKNPTAFYLCASTPYSSNQPQHFGDGTRLSIL.

The table lists this clone with a few counts. The J gene is TRBJ1-4, the V gene TRBV19, with D possibly being TRBD1 (5 bases). Trimming removed 6 bases from V and 6 bases from J, with 11 bases in between. The CDR3 has 13 amino acids. Germline V gives CDR1 LNHDA, CDR2 SQIVND (reference sequence). The CDR3 DNA reads as TGTGCCAGTAGCGGGACCGATTATGAAAAACTGTTTTTT. Protein: CASSGTDYEKLFF. The whole variable domain, filled in from reference TRBV19 and TRBJ1-4, reads DGGITQSPKYLFRKEGQNVTLSCEQNLNHDAMYWYRQDPGQGLRLIYYSQIVNDFQKGDIAEGYSVSREKKESFPLTVTSAQKNPTAFYLCASSGTDYEKLFFGSGTQLSVL.

The CDR3 region has the DNA TGTGCCATCAGTCGGACAGCGAACACCGGGGAGCTGTTTTTT. This translates into CAISRTANTGELFF. V is TRBV10-3 and J is TRBJ2-2, with a possible D match to TRBD1 (6 bases). V lost 5 bases and J 0 bases, leaving 7 bases between the germline ends. The CDR3 spans 14 residues. The germline CDR1 and CDR2 sequences are ENHRY and SYGVKD.

The chain joins TRBV9 to TRBJ1-6; TRBD1 is a possible D gene (5 bases). V lost 0 bases and J lost 6, with 10 bases in between. Germline CDR1 reads SGDLS; CDR2 reads YYNGEE. The CDR3 is made up of 15 amino acids. CDR3 sequence: CASSVAGGTNSPLHF. The CDR3 coding sequence is TGTGCCAGCAGCGTAGCCGGGGGAACTAATTCACCCCTCCACTTT.

J is TRBJ2-5 and V is TRBV4-2; the match to TRBD1 covers 7 bases. J lost 1 base, V lost 1 base, and 3 bases had no gene match. The CDR3 is 15 amino acids. Germline CDR1 reads LGHNA; CDR2 reads YNFKEQ. CDR3 region: CASSQGGTAQETQYF. The DNA for the CDR3 is TGTGCCAGCAGCCAAGGGGGGACAGCCCAAGAGACCCAGTACTTC.

This chain connects TRBV5-1 to TRBJ1-2; perhaps TRBD1 as D (6 bases). The CDR3 totals 14 residues. Trimming removed 2 bases at V and 6 bases at J, with 14 bases between. Germline CDR1 and CDR2: SGHRS and YFSETQ. DNA of the CDR3: TGCGCCAGCAGCTTATTCAATAAGGGGGATGGCTACACCTTC. Translating gives CASSLFNKGDGYTF.

V gene TRBV24-1 combines with J gene TRBJ2-5; D remains ambiguous. The CDR3 sequence is 13 residues long. The V end was cut by 4 bases, the J end by 2 bases, with 7 bases between. Per germline, CDR1 KGHDR and CDR2 SFDVKD. The CDR3 DNA reads as TGTGCCACCAGTGAGCCCCCGCAAGAGACCCAGTACTTC. Amino acids: CATSEPPQETQYF.

V and J are TRBV4-2 and TRBJ2-3, with D perhaps being TRBD1 or TRBD2 (6 bases each). The ends were cut back, 6 bases at V and 0 bases at J, with 10 bases in the middle. Per germline, CDR1 LGHNA and CDR2 YNFKEQ. The CDR3 covers 14 residues. DNA for the CDR3: TGTGCCAGCAGGAGGGGGGTTAGCACAGATACGCAGTATTTT. This translates into CASRRGVSTDTQYF.

The chain has TRBV28 and TRBJ1-2; no clear D gene. The germline V and J ends were trimmed by 3 bases and 6 bases, with 5 bases remaining between them. This CDR3 has 11 residues. Germline V gene data show CDR1 as MDHEN and CDR2 as SYDVKM. The CDR3 loop is CASSFLDGYTF. CDR3 sequence (DNA): TGTGCCAGCAGTTTCCTCGATGGCTACACCTTC.

V is TRBV5-1 and J is TRBJ2-3; a possible D gene is TRBD1 (6 bases). Germline V gene data show CDR1 as SGHRS and CDR2 as YFSETQ. V dropped 6 bases and J dropped 0 bases, with 14 bases sitting between them. The CDR3 runs to 15 residues. DNA of the CDR3: TGCGCCAGCACCGCGGACAGCACTAGCACAGATACGCAGTATTTT. This encodes CASTADSTSTDTQYF.

The V and J genes are TRBV19 and TRBJ1-5, with D perhaps matching TRBD1 (5 bases). V was shortened by 10 bases and J by 1 base, with 20 bases between the two germline ends. This CDR3 has 16 residues. Germline CDR1 and CDR2: LNHDA and SQIVND (reference sequence). The CDR3 DNA reads as TGTGCCACCACCGTGGGGCAGCCTGGGAGCAATCAGCCCCAGCATTTT. It yields the protein CATTVGQPGSNQPQHF.

This clone was counted only a few times. This sequence joins TRBV5-1 and TRBJ1-1, with 7 bases lining up with TRBD1. Germline values: CDR1 SGHRS, CDR2 YFSETQ. The CDR3 length is 14 residues. J lost 4 bases, V lost 2 bases, and 5 bases had no gene match. The CDR3 protein is CASSFSAGGTEAFF. The CDR3 coding sequence is TGCGCCAGCAGCTTCTCGGCAGGGGGCACTGAAGCTTTCTTT.

In this sample, this clone turned up once. The chain couples TRBV19 to TRBJ2-2; a possible D gene is TRBD2 (7 bases). The germline V and J ends were trimmed by 5 bases and 6 bases, with 10 bases remaining between them. There are 13 residues in the CDR3. CDR1 is LNHDA, CDR2 SQIVND, per germline (reference sequence). Here the CDR3 reads CASSGGGAGELFF. The CDR3 DNA sequence: TGTGCCAGTAGTGGAGGGGGGGCCGGGGAGCTGTTTTTT.

The V call is TRBV6-2 or TRBV6-3, the J call TRBJ2-7; 8 nucleotides align to TRBD1. CDR3 length equals 15 residues. J gave up 1 base and V 4 bases, and 6 bases lay outside the gene matches. Germline V gene sequence: CDR1 MNHEY, CDR2 SVGEGT. In DNA form, the CDR3 reads TGTGCCAGCAGTTCCACGCGGACAGGGTCCTACGAGCAGTACTTC. This gives the protein CASSSTRTGSYEQYF.

The V gene is TRBV7-3, the J gene TRBJ2-3; D might be TRBD1 or TRBD2, each matching 5 bases. Germline V gene lookup returns CDR1 SGHTA and CDR2 FQGTGA. Trimming removed 3 bases at V and 0 bases at J, with 7 bases between. This CDR3 is built from 14 residues. This CDR3 reads CASSFGGSTDTQYF. CDR3 bases: TGTGCCAGCAGCTTTGGGGGTAGCACAGATACGCAGTATTTT.

The chain has TRBV15 and TRBJ2-7; tentatively, D is TRBD1 or TRBD2 (7 bases each). Germline V CDR1 and CDR2: LNHNV, YYDKDF (reference sequence). This CDR3 is 15 amino acids long. V lost 0 bases and J lost 6, with 15 bases in between. CDR3 loop: CATSREQGGMSEQYF. CDR3 in DNA: TGTGCCACCAGCAGAGAGCAGGGGGGGATGTCCGAGCAGTACTTC.

The chain couples TRBV11-2 to TRBJ2-4; TRBD1 matches 12 bases. Germline assignment: CDR1 SGHAT and CDR2 FQNNGV. The CDR3 runs 19 residues. V was clipped by 1 base and J by 0 bases; unmatched bases: 7. This CDR3 reads CASSLVRDRGPLAKNIQYF. The CDR3 nucleotides are TGTGCCAGCAGCTTAGTTCGGGACAGGGGGCCCCTAGCCAAAAACATTCAGTACTTC.